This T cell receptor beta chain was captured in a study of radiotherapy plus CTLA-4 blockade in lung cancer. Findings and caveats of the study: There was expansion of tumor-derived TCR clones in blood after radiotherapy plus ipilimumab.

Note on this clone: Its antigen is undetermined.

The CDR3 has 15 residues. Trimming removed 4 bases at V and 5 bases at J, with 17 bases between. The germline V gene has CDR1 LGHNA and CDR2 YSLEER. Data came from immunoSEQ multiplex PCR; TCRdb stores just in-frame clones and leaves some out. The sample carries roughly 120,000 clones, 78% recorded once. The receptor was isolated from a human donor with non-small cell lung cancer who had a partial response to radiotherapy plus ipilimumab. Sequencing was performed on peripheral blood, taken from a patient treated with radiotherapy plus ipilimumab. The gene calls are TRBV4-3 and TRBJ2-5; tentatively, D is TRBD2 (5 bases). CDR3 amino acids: CASSPADFARETQYF. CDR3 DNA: TGCGCCAGCAGCCCCGCGGACTTTGCGAGGGAGACCCAGTACTTC.